These T cell receptor beta chains were read from a single sample in a study of cytomegalovirus exposure and HLA in healthy donors. The repertoire was sequenced with immunoSEQ multiplex PCR; TCRdb's copy has only in-frame clones and lacks some. The sample has more than 60,000 clones, around 89% seen once. Sequenced sample: PBMCs. Source of these receptors: a woman aged 18-29 years in good health and CMV-seronegative. Both conserved end residues are part of each CDR3. D genes are given only for firm matches. Size tells how often a clone was seen (once, few, many) or the class of an expanded clone, and some rows leave it out.

TRBJ2-7 | TRBD2 | TRBV6-1 | few | CASVLEAGGYEQYF | TGTGCCAGCGTCCTCGAGGCGGGGGGCTACGAGCAGTACTTC
TRBJ1-4 | . | TRBV18 | . | CASSPGVGVHEKLFF | TGTGCCAGCTCACCGGGAGTCGGGGTTCATGAAAAACTGTTTTTT
TRBJ2-3 | . | TRBV7-9 | . | CASSFWAGADTDTQYF | TGTGCCAGCAGCTTTTGGGCAGGGGCGGACACAGATACGCAGTATTTT
TRBJ2-4 | . | TRBV13 | . | CASSSGQRNIPDLKNIQYF | TGTGCCAGCAGCTCTGGACAGAGGAACATCCCGGACCTCAAAAACATTCAGTACTTC
TRBJ2-1 | . | TRBV25-1 | . | CASSVPGTQSSYNEQFF | TGTGCCAGCAGTGTCCCCGGGACTCAGAGCTCCTACAATGAGCAGTTCTTC
TRBJ2-7 | TRBD2 | TRBV19 | few | CASSRQTLAGGDEQYF | TGTGCCAGTAGCCGACAAACACTAGCGGGAGGGGACGAGCAGTACTTC
TRBJ2-2 | . | TRBV18 | . | CASSPSAGELFF | TGTGCCAGCTCACCATCGGCCGGGGAGCTGTTTTTT
TRBJ2-5 | . | TRBV28 | . | CASSLHSSSKETQYF | TGTGCCAGCAGTTTACACAGTTCATCAAAAGAGACCCAGTACTTC
TRBJ2-1 | TRBD2 | TRBV27 | . | CASSLAGGPNEQFF | TGTGCCAGCAGCCTAGCGGGAGGGCCCAATGAGCAGTTCTTC
TRBJ2-2 | . | TRBV4-3 | . | CASSQEGQNTGELFF | TGCGCCAGCAGCCAAGAGGGACAGAACACCGGGGAGCTGTTTTTT
TRBJ2-1 | . | TRBV27 | . | CASSFVSSYNEQFF | TGTGCCAGCAGCTTTGTGAGCTCCTACAATGAGCAGTTCTTC
TRBJ1-1 | . | TRBV27 | . | CASIWGGEAFF | TGTGCCAGCATTTGGGGGGGGGAAGCTTTCTTT
TRBJ1-2 | . | TRBV6-1 | . | CASSETRAHGYTF | TGTGCCAGCAGTGAGACCAGGGCCCATGGCTACACCTTC
TRBJ2-1 | . | TRBV7-9 | . | CASALISDEQFF | TGTGCCAGCGCCCTTATTAGTGATGAGCAGTTCTTC
TRBJ2-1 | TRBD2 | TRBV7-2 | . | CASSSHRRAGMANEQFF | TGTGCCAGCAGCTCGCATCGTAGAGCGGGGATGGCCAATGAGCAGTTCTTC
TRBJ1-5 | TRBD1 | TRBV27 | . | CASSPQQGAGNQPQHF | TGTGCCAGCAGTCCCCAACAGGGGGCCGGCAATCAGCCCCAGCATTTT
TRBJ1-2 | TRBD1 | TRBV7-9 | few | CASSPGTGGLVGYTF | TGTGCCAGCAGCCCAGGGACAGGGGGGCTCGTTGGCTACACCTTC
TRBJ2-5 | . | TRBV19 | . | CASSNWRETQYF | TGTGCCAGTTCCAACTGGAGAGAGACCCAGTACTTC
TRBJ1-5 | . | TRBV19 | . | CAGGGRFSPQHF | TGTGCCGGGGGAGGTCGGTTTTCTCCCCAGCATTTT
TRBJ2-7 | . | TRBV7-2 | . | CASSFGSSYEQYF | TGTGCCAGCAGCTTCGGTAGCTCCTACGAGCAGTACTTC
TRBJ1-2 | . | TRBV7-9 | . | CASSLEAGYGYTF | TGTGCCAGCAGCTTAGAGGCGGGCTATGGCTACACCTTC
TRBJ1-2 | . | TRBV5-6 | . | CASTAAGGGYTF | TGTGCCAGCACCGCTGCGGGGGGGGGCTACACCTTC